This T cell receptor (beta chain) was retrieved from a study of T cells in Graves' hyperthyroidism and ophthalmopathy. The TCR beta CDR3 regions underwent amplification using RNA transcripts as the source. Researchers ran a first-round RT-PCR on the TCR CDR3 using the HTBI primer set. TCRdb recomputed calls from the multiplex PCR reads with MiXCR, one row per CDR3 protein. The sample includes about 280,000 distinct CDR3 sequences, 25% to 30% of them seen just once. Germline assignment: CDR1 MNHNS and CDR2 SASEGT. V lost 4 bases to trimming and J lost 8 bases; unmatched junction nucleotides: 8. This CDR3 has 14 amino acids.

The chain recombines TRBV6-1 with TRBJ1-5; 7 nucleotides match TRBD1. The sequenced material came from blood. The clonotype comes from a man aged 35 to 55 with Graves' hyperthyroidism that later progressed to Graves' ophthalmopathy. The CDR3 protein is CASSGGQNQEPQHF. In DNA, the CDR3 is TGTGCCAGCAGTGGGGGACAGAATCAAGAGCCCCAGCATTTT.